The subject of this entry is one TCR beta chain. This record belongs to a study of blood T cell repertoires in COVID-19. Study details: Donors in the United States, Italy and Spain gave samples during acute or convalescent COVID-19. Sample material is recorded as cDNA or gDNA derived from T cells, B-cell-depleted T cells, or PBMCs.

The V end was cut by 4 bases, the J end by 4 bases, with 10 bases between. This CDR3 is built from 14 residues. Germline CDR1 reads SEHNR; CDR2 reads FQNEAQ (reference sequence). In the original processing: Estimated nucleated cell counts came from reference gene primer amplification. Libraries were prepared by immunoSEQ multiplex PCR; TCRdb keeps only in-frame clonotypes and omits some of them. The DNA was the basis for D and trimming; V, J and clone size are from that table. The data contain 200,000 or so clones, 88% of them singletons. Sequencing was carried out using peripheral blood. This sequence was found in a man in his 70s with acute or convalescent COVID-19. V and J are TRBV7-9 and TRBJ1-4, with a possible D match to TRBD1 (6 bases). CDR3 sequence (DNA): TGTGCCAGCAGCTCGGACAGAAGTAATGAAAAACTGTTTTTT. The encoded protein is CASSSDRSNEKLFF.